This T cell receptor (beta chain) appears in the sequencing data of a study of CD8 T cells in Susac syndrome. V lost 0 bases to trimming and J lost 0 bases, with 1 base between them. Germline V gene data show CDR1 as GTSNPN and CDR2 as SVGIG (reference sequence). This CDR3 contains 12 residues. This clonotype was seen a handful of times. The RNA input was roughly 0.45 to 1 ug, and it was reverse transcribed with random hexamers. TCRdb called the immunoSEQ multiplex PCR reads again in MiXCR, with one record for every CDR3 protein. This sample has roughly 330,000 distinct CDR3 sequences; 90% to 95% occur once, and the top ten carry around 0.07%.

V usage is TRBV30 and J usage is TRBJ2-3; no clear D. Sequencing was performed on CD4+ T cells from PBMCs. The receptor was isolated from a human donor with multiple sclerosis. The CDR3 sequence: CAWSVSTDTQYF. Here the CDR3 DNA reads TGTGCCTGGAGTGTGAGCACAGATACGCAGTATTTT.